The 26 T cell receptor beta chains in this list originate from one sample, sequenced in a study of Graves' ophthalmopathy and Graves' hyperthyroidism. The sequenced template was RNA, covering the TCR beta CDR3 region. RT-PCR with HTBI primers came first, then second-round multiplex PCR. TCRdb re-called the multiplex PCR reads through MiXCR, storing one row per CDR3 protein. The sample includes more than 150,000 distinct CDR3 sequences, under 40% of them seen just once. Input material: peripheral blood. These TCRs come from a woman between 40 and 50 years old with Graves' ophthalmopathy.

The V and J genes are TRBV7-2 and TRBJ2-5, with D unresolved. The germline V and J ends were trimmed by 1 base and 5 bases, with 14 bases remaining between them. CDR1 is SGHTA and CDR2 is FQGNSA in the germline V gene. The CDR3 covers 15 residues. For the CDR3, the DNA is TGTGCCAGCAGCTTAGTCGGGTTAGCCGGGGAGACCCAGTACTTC. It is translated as CASSLVGLAGETQYF.

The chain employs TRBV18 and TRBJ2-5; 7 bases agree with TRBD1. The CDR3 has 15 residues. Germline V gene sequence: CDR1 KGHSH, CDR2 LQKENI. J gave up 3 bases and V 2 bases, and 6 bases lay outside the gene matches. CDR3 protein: CASSPSTGIKETQYF. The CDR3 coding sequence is TGTGCCAGCTCACCATCGACAGGGATTAAAGAGACCCAGTACTTC.

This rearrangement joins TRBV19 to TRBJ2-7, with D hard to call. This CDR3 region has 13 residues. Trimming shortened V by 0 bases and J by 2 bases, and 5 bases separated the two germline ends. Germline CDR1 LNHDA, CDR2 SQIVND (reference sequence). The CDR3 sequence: CASSIEVAYEQYF. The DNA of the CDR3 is TGTGCCAGTAGTATAGAGGTTGCCTACGAGCAGTACTTC.

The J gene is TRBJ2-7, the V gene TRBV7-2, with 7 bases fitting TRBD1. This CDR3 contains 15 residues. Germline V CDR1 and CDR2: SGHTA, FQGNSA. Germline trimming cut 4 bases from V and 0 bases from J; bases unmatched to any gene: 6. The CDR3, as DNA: TGTGCCAGCAGCTCCCGACGGGACAGCTCCTACGAGCAGTACTTC. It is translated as CASSSRRDSSYEQYF.

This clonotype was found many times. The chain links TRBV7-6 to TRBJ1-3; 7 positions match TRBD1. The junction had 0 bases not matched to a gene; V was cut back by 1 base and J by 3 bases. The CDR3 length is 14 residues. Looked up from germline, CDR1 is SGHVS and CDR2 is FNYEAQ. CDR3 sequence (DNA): TGTGCCAGCAGCTTAGGGGACAGTGGAAACACCATATATTTT. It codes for CASSLGDSGNTIYF.

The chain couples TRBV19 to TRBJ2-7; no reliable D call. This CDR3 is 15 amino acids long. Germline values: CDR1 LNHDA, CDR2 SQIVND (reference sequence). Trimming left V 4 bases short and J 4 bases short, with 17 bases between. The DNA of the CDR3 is TGTGCCAGTAGTAATGATCTGGCAGGACGGTACGAGCAGTACTTC. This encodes CASSNDLAGRYEQYF.

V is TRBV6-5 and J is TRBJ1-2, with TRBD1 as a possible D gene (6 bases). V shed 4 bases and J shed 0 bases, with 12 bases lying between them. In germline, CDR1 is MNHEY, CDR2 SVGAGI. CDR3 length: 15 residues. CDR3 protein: CASSSMDRPNYGYTF. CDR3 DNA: TGTGCCAGCAGTTCGATGGACAGACCTAACTATGGCTACACCTTC.

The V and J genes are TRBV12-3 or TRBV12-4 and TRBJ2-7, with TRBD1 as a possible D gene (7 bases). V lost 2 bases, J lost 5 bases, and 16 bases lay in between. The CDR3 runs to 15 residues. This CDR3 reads CASSLSFQGGNEQYF. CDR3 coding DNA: TGTGCCAGCAGTTTAAGCTTCCAGGGGGGAAACGAGCAGTACTTC.

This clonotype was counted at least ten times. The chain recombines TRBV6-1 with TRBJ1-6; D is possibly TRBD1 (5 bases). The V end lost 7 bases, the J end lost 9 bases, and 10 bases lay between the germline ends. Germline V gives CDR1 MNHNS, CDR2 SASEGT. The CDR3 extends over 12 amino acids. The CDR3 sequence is CASTTGVSPLHF. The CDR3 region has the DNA TGTGCCAGCACCACGGGGGTTTCACCCCTCCACTTT.

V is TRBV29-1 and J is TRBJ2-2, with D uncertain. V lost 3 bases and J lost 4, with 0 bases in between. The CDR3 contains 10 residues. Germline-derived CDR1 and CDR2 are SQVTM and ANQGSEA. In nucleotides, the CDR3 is TGCAGCGTTGACACCGGGGAGCTGTTTTTT. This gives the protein CSVDTGELFF.

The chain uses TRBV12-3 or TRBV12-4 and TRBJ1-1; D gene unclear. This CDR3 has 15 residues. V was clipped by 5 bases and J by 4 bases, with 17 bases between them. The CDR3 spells CASSPHREKPTEAFF. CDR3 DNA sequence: TGTGCCAGCAGTCCACACCGGGAAAAACCCACTGAAGCTTTCTTT.

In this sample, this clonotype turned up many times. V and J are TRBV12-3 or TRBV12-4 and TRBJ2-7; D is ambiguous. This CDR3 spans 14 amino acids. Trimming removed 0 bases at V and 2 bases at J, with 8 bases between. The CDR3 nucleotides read TGTGCCAGCAGTTTAGCCCCAGGAGCCTACGAGCAGTACTTC. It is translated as CASSLAPGAYEQYF.

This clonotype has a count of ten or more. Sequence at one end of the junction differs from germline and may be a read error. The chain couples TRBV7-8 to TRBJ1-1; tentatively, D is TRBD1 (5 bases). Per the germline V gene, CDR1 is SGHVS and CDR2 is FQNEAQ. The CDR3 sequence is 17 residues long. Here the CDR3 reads CASSLAPSGRMNAEAFF. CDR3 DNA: TGTGCCAGCAGCTTAGCCCCTTCGGGACGGATGAACGCTGAAGCTTTCTTT.

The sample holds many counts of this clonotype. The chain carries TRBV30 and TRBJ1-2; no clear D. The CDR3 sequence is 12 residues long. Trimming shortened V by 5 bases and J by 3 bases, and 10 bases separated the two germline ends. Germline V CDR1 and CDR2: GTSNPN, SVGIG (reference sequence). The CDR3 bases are TGTGCCTGGGCGGGTGGAGACTATGGCTACACCTTC. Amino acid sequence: CAWAGGDYGYTF.

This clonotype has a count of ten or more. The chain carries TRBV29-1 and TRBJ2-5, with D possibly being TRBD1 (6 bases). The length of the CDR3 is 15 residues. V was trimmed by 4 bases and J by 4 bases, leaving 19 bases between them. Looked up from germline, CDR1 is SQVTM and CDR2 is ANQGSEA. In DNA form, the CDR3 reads TGCAGCGTTGGGGAACAGGGAGTCAGGTTAGAGACCCAGTACTTC. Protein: CSVGEQGVRLETQYF.

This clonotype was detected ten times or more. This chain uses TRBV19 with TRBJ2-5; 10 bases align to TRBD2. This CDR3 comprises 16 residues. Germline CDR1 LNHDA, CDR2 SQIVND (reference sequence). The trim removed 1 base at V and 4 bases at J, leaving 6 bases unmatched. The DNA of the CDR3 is TGTGCCAGTAGTATAGGGGCTAGCGGGGGAGGAGAGACCCAGTACTTC. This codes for CASSIGASGGGETQYF.

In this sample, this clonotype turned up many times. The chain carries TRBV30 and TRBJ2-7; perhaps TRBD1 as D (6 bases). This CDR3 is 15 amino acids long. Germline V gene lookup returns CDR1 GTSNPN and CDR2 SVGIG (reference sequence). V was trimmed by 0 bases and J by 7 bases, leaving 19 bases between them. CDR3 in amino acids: CAWSVLGGVGLEQYF. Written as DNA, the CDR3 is TGTGCCTGGAGTGTACTAGGGGGTGTCGGGCTGGAGCAGTACTTC.

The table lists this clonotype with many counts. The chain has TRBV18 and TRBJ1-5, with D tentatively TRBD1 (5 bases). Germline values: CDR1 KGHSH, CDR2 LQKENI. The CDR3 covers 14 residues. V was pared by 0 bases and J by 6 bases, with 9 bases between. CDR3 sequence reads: CASSPPGVGQPQHF. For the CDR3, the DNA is TGTGCCAGCTCACCACCAGGGGTCGGTCAGCCCCAGCATTTT.

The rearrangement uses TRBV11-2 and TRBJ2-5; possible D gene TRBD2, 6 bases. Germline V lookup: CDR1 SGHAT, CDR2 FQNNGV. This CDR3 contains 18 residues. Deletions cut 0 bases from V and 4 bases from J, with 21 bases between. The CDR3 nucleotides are TGTGCCAGCAGCTTAGATGTGGCGGGAACCACTGGGGGAGAGACCCAGTACTTC. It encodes CASSLDVAGTTGGETQYF.

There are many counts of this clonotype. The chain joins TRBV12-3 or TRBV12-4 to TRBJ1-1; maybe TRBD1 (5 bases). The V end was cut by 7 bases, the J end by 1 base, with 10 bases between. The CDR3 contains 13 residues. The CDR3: CASIPGQNTEAFF. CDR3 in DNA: TGTGCCAGCATCCCAGGACAGAACACTGAAGCTTTCTTT.

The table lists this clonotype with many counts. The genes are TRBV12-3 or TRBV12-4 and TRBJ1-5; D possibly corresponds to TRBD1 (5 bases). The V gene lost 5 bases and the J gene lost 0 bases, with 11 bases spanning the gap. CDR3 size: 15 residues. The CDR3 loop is CASSIPGYSNQPQHF. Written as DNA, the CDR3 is TGTGCCAGCAGTATACCAGGGTATAGCAATCAGCCCCAGCATTTT.

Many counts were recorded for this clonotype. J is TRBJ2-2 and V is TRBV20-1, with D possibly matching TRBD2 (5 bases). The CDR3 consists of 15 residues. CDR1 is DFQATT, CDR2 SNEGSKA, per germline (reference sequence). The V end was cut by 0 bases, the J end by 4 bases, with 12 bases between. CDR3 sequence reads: CSAREARRGTGELFF. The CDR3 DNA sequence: TGCAGTGCTAGAGAGGCGAGACGGGGCACCGGGGAGCTGTTTTTT.

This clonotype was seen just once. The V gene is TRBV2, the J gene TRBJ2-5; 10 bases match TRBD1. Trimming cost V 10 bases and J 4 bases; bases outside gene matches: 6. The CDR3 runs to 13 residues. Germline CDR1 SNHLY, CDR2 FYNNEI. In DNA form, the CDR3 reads TGTGCCACCGGACAGGGGGTCGCAGAGACCCAGTACTTC. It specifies CATGQGVAETQYF.

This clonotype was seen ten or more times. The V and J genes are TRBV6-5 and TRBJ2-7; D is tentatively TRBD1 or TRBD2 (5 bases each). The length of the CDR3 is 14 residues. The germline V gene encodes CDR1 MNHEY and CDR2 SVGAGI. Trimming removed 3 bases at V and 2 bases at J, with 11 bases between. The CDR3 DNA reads TGTGCCAGCAGTTATTGGGACCGACCCTACGAGCAGTACTTC. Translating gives CASSYWDRPYEQYF.

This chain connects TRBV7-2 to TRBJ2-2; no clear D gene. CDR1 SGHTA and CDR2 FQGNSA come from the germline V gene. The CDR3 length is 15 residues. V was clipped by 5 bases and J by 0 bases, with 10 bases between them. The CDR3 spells CASSRRTTNTGELFF. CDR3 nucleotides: TGTGCCAGCAGCCGACGAACTACGAACACCGGGGAGCTGTTTTTT.

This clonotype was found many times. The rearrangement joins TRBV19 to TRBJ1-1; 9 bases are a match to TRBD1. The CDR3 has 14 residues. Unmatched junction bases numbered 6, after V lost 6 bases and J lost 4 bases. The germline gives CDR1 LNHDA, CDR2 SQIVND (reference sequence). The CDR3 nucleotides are TGTGCCAGTAGCTACAGGGGGCAAGGCACTGAAGCTTTCTTT. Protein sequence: CASSYRGQGTEAFF.